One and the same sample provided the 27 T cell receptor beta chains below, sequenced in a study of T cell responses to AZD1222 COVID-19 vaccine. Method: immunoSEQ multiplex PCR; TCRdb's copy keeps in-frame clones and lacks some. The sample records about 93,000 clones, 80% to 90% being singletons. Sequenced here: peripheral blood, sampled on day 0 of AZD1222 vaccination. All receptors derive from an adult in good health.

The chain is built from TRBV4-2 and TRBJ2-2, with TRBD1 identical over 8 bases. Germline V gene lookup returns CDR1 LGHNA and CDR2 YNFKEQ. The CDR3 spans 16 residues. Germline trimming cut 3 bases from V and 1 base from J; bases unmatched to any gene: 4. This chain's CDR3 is CASSHGDRGNTGELFF. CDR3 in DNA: TGTGCCAGCAGCCACGGAGACAGGGGGAACACCGGGGAGCTGTTTTTT.

CDR3 protein: CASSHRAGGPREQYF. As DNA, the CDR3 is TGTGCCAGCAGTCACCGAGCGGGAGGGCCACGAGAGCAGTACTTC. This chain links TRBV27 with TRBJ2-7; TRBD2 agrees at 10 bases. Germline lookup yields CDR1 MNHEY and CDR2 SMNVEV (reference sequence). This CDR3 is built from 15 residues. V dropped 5 bases and J dropped 7; count of bases not matched to a gene: 11.

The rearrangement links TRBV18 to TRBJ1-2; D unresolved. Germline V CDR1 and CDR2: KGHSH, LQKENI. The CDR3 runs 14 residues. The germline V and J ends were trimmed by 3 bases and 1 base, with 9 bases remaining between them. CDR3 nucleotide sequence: TGTGCCAGCTCACCGGGTACCAGTAACTATGGCTACACCTTC. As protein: CASSPGTSNYGYTF.

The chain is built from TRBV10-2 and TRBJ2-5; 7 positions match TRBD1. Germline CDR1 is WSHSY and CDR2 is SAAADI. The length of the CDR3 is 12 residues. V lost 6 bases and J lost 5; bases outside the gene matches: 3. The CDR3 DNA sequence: TGCGCCAGCAGACAGGGGACGGAGACCCAGTACTTC. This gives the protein CASRQGTETQYF.

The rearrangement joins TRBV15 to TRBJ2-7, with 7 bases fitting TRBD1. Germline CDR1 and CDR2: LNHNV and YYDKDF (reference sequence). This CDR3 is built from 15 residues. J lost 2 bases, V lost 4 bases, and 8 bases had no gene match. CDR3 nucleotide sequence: TGTGCCACCAGCATCCGACAGGGAAGGACCTACGAGCAGTACTTC. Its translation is CATSIRQGRTYEQYF.

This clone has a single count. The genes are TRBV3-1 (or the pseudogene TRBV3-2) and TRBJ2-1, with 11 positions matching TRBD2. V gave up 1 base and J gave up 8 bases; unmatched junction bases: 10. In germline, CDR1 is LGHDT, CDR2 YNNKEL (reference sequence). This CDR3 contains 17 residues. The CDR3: CASSQVSLAGGIDEQFF. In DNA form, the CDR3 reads TGTGCCAGCAGCCAAGTATCTCTAGCGGGGGGAATCGATGAGCAGTTCTTC.

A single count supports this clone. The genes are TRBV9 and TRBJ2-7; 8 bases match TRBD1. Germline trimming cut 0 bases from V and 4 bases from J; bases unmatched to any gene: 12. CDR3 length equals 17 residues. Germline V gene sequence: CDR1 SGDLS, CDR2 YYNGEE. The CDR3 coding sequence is TGTGCCAGCAGCGTAGGACCAGAGAGGGACAGGCAGTACGAGCAGTACTTC. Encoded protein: CASSVGPERDRQYEQYF. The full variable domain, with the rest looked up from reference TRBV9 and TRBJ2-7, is DSGVTQTPKHLITATGQRVTLRCSPRSGDLSVYWYQQSLDQGLQFLIQYYNGEERAKGNILERFSAQQFPDLHSELNLSSLELGDSALYFCASSVGPERDRQYEQYFGPGTRLTVT.

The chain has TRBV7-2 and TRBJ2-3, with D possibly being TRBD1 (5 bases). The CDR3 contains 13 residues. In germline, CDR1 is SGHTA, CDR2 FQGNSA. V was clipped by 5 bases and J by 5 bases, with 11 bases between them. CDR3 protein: CASSPQGGDTQYF. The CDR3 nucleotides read TGTGCCAGCAGCCCCCAGGGCGGAGATACGCAGTATTTT.

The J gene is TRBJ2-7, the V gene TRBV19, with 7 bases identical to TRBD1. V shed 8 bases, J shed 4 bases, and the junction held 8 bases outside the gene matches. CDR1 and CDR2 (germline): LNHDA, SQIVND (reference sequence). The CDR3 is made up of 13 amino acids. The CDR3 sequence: CASSNRGSYEQYF. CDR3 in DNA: TGTGCCAGTTCTAACAGGGGATCTTACGAGCAGTACTTC.

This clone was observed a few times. CDR3 DNA sequence: TGTGCCAGCTCACCGGCTATGGGGGAGAACACTGAAGCTTTCTTT. As protein: CASSPAMGENTEAFF. The genes are TRBV18 and TRBJ1-1, with D maybe TRBD1 (5 bases). This CDR3 has 15 residues. CDR1 and CDR2 from the germline V gene are KGHSH and LQKENI. V lost 3 bases and J 1 base, leaving 12 bases between the germline ends.

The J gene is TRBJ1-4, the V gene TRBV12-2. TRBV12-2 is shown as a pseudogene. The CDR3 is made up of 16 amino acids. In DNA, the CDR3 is TGTGCAAGTCGCTTTGTCTTTCGAGGGTTAAATGAAAAACTGTTTTTT. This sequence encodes CASRFVFRGLNEKLFF.

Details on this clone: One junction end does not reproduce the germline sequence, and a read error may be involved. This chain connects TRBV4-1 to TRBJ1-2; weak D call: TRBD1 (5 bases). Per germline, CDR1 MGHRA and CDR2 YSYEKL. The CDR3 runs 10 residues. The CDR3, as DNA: TGCGCCAGGCCCCCCGGAAAGGGGAACTTC. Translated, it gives CARPPGKGNF.

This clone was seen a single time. The CDR3, as DNA: TGTGCCAGCAGCCCCGGGGAGGTAGGAATTGGCTACACCTTC. It encodes CASSPGEVGIGYTF. This rearrangement joins TRBV7-9 to TRBJ1-2; D not certain. Germline assignment: CDR1 SEHNR and CDR2 FQNEAQ (reference sequence). The CDR3 has 14 residues. Trimming shortened V by 5 bases and J by 7 bases, and 17 bases separated the two germline ends.

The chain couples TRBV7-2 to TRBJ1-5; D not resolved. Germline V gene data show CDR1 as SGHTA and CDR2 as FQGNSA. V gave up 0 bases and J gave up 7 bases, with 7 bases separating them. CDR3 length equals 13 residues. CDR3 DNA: TGTGCCAGCAGCTTAGCGCCGGGGCAGCCCCAGCATTTT. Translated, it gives CASSLAPGQPQHF.

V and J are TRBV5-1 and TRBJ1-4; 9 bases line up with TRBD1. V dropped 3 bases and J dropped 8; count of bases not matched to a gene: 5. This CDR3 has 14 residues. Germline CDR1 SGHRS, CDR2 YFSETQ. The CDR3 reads CASSSGTGREKLFF. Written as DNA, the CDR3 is TGCGCCAGCAGCTCCGGGACAGGGAGGGAAAAACTGTTTTTT.

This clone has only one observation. The CDR3 is CASSLAQGPDSGANVLTF. CDR3 DNA: TGTGCCAGCAGCTTAGCCCAGGGGCCCGACTCTGGGGCCAACGTCCTGACTTTC. The rearrangement joins TRBV11-3 to TRBJ2-6, with a possible D match to TRBD1 (6 bases). This CDR3 region has 18 residues. V gave up 1 base and J gave up 0 bases, with 13 bases separating them. Germline V gives CDR1 SGHNT, CDR2 YENEEA. Using reference TRBV11-3 and TRBJ2-6 for the parts outside the CDR3, the full variable domain is EAGVVQSPRYKIIEKKQPVAFWCNPISGHNTLYWYLQNLGQGPELLIRYENEEAVDDSQLPKDRFSAERLKGVDSTLKIQPAELGDSAVYLCASSLAQGPDSGANVLTFGAGSRLTVL.

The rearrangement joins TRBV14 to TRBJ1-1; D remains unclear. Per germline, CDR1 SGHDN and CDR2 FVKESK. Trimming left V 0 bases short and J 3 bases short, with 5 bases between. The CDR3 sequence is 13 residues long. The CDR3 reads CASSQERYTEAFF. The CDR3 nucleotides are TGTGCCAGCAGCCAAGAGAGGTACACTGAAGCTTTCTTT.

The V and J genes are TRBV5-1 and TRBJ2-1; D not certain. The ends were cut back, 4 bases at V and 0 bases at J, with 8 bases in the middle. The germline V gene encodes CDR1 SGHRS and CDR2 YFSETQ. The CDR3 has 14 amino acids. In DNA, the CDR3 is TGCGCCAGCAGCATTTGGGGCTCCTACAATGAGCAGTTCTTC. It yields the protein CASSIWGSYNEQFF.

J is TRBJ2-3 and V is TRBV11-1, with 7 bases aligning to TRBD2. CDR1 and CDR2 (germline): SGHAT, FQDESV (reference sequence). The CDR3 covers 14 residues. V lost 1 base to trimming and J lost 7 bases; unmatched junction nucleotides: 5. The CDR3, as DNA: TGTGCCAGCAGCTTAGAGCGGGATTATAATACGCAGTATTTT. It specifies CASSLERDYNTQYF.

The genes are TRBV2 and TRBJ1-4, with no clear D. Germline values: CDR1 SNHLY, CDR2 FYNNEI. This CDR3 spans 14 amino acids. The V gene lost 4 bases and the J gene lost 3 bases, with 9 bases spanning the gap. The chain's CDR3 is CASSGARANEKLFF. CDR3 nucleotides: TGTGCCAGCAGTGGGGCAAGGGCTAATGAAAAACTGTTTTTT.

CDR3 DNA sequence: TGTGCCAGCAGCCAAGGGATTCTCTATGGCTACACCTTC. Encoded protein: CASSQGILYGYTF. The chain combines TRBV14 with TRBJ1-2; D gene unclear. CDR1 SGHDN and CDR2 FVKESK come from the germline V gene. Trimming removed 1 base at V and 4 bases at J, with 7 bases between. The CDR3 has 13 residues.

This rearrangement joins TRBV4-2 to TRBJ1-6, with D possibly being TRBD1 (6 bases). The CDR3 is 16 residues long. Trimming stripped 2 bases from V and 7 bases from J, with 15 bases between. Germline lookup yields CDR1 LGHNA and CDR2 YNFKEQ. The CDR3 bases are TGTGCCAGCAGCCAACGCGGGGGGCCTCGGAATTCACCCCTCCACTTT. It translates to CASSQRGGPRNSPLHF.

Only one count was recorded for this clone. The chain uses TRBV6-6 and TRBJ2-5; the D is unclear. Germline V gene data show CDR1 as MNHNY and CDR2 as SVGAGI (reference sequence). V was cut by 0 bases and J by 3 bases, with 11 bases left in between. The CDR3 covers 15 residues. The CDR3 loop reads CASSYSNNRKETQYF. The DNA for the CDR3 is TGTGCCAGCAGTTACTCGAATAACAGAAAAGAGACCCAGTACTTC.

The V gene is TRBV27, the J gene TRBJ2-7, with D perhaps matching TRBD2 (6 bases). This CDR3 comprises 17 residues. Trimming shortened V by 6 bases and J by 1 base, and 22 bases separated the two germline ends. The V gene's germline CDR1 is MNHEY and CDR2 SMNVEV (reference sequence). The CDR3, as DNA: TGTGCCAGCAGCTTAGTGCCCCCCAGCGCGGGGTCCTACGAGCAGTACTTC. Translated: CASSLVPPSAGSYEQYF.

The CDR3 DNA reads as TGTGCCAGCAGCTCAGGGGTGACTCTCCATACGCAGTATTTT. Its protein product is CASSSGVTLHTQYF. V and J are TRBV7-9 and TRBJ2-3; possible D gene TRBD1, 6 bases. The V gene's germline CDR1 is SEHNR and CDR2 FQNEAQ (reference sequence). The CDR3 has 14 amino acids. The V end was cut by 4 bases, the J end by 7 bases, with 15 bases between.

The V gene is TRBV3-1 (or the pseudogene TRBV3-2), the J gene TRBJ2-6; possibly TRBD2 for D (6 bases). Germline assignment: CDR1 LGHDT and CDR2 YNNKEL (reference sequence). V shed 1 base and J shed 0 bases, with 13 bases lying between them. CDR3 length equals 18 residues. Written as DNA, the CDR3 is TGTGCCAGCAGCCAAGGACCGGGACTTCTCTCTGGGGCCAACGTCCTGACTTTC. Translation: CASSQGPGLLSGANVLTF.

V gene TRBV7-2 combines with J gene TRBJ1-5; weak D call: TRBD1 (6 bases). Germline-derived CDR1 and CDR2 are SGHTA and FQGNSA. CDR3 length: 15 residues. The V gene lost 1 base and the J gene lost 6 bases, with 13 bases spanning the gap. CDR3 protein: CASSLVFGGPQPQHF. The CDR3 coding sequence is TGTGCCAGCAGCTTAGTGTTTGGGGGGCCTCAGCCCCAGCATTTT.